This TCR beta chain came from a study of blood T cell repertoires in COVID-19. On the study more broadly: PBMCs, B-cell-depleted T cells, or T cells provided the cDNA or gDNA that made up the material.

In the study's own analysis: For nucleated cells, counts were estimated from reference gene primer amplification. Libraries were prepared by immunoSEQ multiplex PCR; TCRdb keeps only in-frame clonotypes and omits some of them. V, J and clone size were drawn from that table, and D and trimming were deduced from the DNA. The sample shows 120,000 or so clones, 88% of them seen only once. The TCR sequence derives from a human donor in a cohort sampled during active COVID-19. Sequenced: peripheral blood.

The CDR3 loop is CASSWDTRVTAGELFF. The DNA of the CDR3 is TGCGCCAGCAGCTGGGACACCCGCGTAACCGCCGGGGAGCTGTTTTTT. The chain has TRBV5-1 and TRBJ2-2, with D possibly matching TRBD1 (6 bases). The CDR3 is 16 amino acids. With 3 bases removed from V and 6 bases from J, the gap between germline ends came to 18 bases. The germline gives CDR1 SGHRS, CDR2 YFSETQ.